This T cell receptor (beta chain) was captured by sequencing in a study of T cell responses to AZD1222 COVID-19 vaccine. Study-level points and caveats: Donor demographics were predominantly white British with a female majority; clonal diversity may be underestimated. Baseline serology detected seropositivity in only six or seven AZD1222 recipients. Repertoires were obtained solely post-peak T cell response. Across the whole spike, CD4 TCRs peaked at regions 160-218 and 743-854.

Germline V gives CDR1 SGHNT, CDR2 YYREEE (reference sequence). The V end lost 0 bases, the J end lost 1 base, and 4 bases lay between the germline ends. The CDR3 is 13 residues long. TCRdb's table, derived via immunoSEQ multiplex PCR, lists solely in-frame clones and lacks some. The sample comprises some 280,000 clones, 90% to 95% of which are singletons, and approximately 0.52% rests with the top ten. Comment on this clone: Antigen: not known.

V gene TRBV5-4 combines with J gene TRBJ1-2; D is undetermined. The source was peripheral blood, collected 28 days after the second AZD1222 dose. The TCR originated in an adult who received the AZD1222 COVID-19 vaccine. The CDR3 DNA sequence: TGTGCCAGCAGCTTGGTCAGTAACTATGGCTACACCTTC. It translates to CASSLVSNYGYTF.